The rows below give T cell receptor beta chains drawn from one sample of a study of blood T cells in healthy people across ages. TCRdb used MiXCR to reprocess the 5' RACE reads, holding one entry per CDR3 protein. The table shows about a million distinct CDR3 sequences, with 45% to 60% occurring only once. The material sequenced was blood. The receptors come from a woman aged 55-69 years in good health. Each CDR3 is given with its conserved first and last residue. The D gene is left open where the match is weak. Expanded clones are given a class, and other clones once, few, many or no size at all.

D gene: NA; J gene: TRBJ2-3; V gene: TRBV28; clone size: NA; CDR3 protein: CASSLSRDGADTQYF; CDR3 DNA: TGTGCCAGCAGTTTATCCCGGGACGGAGCAGATACGCAGTATTTT
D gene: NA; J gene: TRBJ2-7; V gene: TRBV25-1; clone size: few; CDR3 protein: CASSPGGDVLYEQYF; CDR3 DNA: TGTGCCAGCAGCCCCGGAGGAGACGTTCTCTACGAGCAGTACTTC
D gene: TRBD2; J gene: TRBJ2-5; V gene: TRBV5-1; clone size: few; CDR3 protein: CASSLNREVTETQYF; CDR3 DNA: TGCGCCAGCAGCTTGAATCGGGAGGTTACGGAGACCCAGTACTTC
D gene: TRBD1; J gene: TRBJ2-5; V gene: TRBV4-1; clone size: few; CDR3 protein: CASSQDVAGQAYQETQYF; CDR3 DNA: TGCGCCAGCAGCCAAGACGTCGCGGGACAGGCGTACCAAGAGACCCAGTACTTC
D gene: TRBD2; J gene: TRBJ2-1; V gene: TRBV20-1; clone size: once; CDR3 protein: CSARPTSGRYKEQFF; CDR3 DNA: TGCAGTGCTAGACCCACTAGCGGACGATACAAAGAGCAGTTCTTC
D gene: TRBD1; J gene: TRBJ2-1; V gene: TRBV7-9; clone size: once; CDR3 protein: CASSLPGAGGMDKWKNEQFF; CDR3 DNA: TGTGCCAGCAGCTTACCCGGTGCAGGGGGAATGGATAAGTGGAAAAATGAGCAGTTCTTC
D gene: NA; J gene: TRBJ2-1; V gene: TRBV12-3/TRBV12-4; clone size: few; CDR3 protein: CASSLGGRDNEQFF; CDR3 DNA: TGTGCCAGCAGTTTAGGGGGGAGAGACAATGAGCAGTTCTTC
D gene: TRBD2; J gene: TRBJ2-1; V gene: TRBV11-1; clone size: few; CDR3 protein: CASSYGTAGGYNEQFF; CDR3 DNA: TGTGCCAGCAGCTACGGCACAGCGGGAGGGTACAATGAGCAGTTCTTC
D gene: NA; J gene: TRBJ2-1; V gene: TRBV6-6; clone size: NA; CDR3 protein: CASSSNGGFGFF; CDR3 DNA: TGTGCCAGCAGCTCAAATGGGGGGTTTGGGTTCTTC
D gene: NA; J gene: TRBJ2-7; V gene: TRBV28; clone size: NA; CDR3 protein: CASSSSTTRHNGEQYF; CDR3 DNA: TGTGCCAGCAGTTCTTCTACGACTAGACACAACGGCGAGCAGTACTTC
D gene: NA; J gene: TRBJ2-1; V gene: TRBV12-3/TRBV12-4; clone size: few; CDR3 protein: CASSETGRASYNEQFF; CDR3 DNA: TGTGCCAGCAGTGAGACAGGGAGGGCTTCGTACAATGAGCAGTTCTTC
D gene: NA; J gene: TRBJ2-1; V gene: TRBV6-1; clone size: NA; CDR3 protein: CAAREGGYNEQFF; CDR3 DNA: TGTGCCGCGCGTGAGGGGGGCTACAATGAGCAGTTCTTC
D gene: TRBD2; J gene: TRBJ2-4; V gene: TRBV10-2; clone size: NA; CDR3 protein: CASSESGGLAGNIQYF; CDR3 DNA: TGCGCCAGCAGTGAGTCGGGGGGACTAGCGGGAAACATTCAGTACTTC
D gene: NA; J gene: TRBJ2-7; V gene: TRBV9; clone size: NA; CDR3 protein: CASSVGGTVSSYEQYF; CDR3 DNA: TGTGCCAGCAGCGTAGGGGGCACGGTGAGCTCCTACGAGCAGTACTTC
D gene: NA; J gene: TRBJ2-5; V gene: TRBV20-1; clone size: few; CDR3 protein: CSAASGAGRETQYF; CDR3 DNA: TGCAGTGCCGCGAGTGGGGCCGGACGAGAGACCCAGTACTTC
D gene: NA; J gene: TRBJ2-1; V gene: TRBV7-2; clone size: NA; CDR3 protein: CASSNHPRNEQFF; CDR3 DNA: TGTGCCAGCAGCAACCACCCAAGGAATGAGCAGTTCTTC
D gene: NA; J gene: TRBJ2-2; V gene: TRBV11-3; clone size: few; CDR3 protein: CASSSRRGTGELFF; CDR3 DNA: TGTGCCAGCAGCTCCCGGAGGGGCACCGGGGAGCTGTTTTTT
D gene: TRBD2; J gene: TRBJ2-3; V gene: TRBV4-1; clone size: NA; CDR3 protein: CASSQVASGSNTQYF; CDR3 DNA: TGCGCCAGCAGCCAGGTGGCTAGCGGGAGTAATACGCAGTATTTT
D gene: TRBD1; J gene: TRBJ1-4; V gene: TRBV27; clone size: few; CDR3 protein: CASSLLGQGNEKLFF; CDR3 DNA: TGTGCCAGCAGTTTACTGGGACAGGGGAATGAAAAACTGTTTTTT
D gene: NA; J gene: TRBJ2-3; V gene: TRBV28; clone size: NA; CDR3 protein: CASSFQPLTSREDTQYF; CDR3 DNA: TGTGCCAGCAGTTTCCAACCCCTAACTAGTCGGGAAGATACGCAGTATTTT